This T cell receptor beta chain was profiled in a study of sequential checkpoint blockade in melanoma (dated 2019 in TCRdb). As for the study more broadly: Patients were randomized 1:1 to first-line nivolumab followed by ipilimumab (arm A) or ipilimumab followed by nivolumab (arm B). Maintenance nivolumab came after each of the two trial sequences. Overall study outcomes, separate from this receptor: Larger, independent patient cohorts are needed to validate the response-prediction model that combines TCR metrics and mutation burden.

Taken from cysteine to phenylalanine, the CDR3 has 15 residues. The only DNA kept is the CDR3, 45 bases in frame from the first base. The V end gives up 0 bases and the J end 6 bases, leaving 4 bases in the junction not matched to a gene. In the germline V gene, CDR1 corresponds to LGHNA and CDR2 to YSLEER. The immunoSEQ Assay was used to immunosequence TCRbeta CDR3 regions from genomic DNA. Before high-throughput sequencing, the genomic DNA was amplified using bias-controlled multiplex PCR. The published analysis was carried out like this. To quantify the absolute abundance of each unique TCRbeta CDR3 region, the sequences were collapsed and filtered. Clonality was defined as 1 minus Pielou's evenness and was calculated using productive rearrangements only. A previously published method was used to identify clones with significantly greater frequencies in on-treatment samples than in baseline samples. This is the immuneACCESS table as TCRdb keeps it, with only in-frame sequences that have V and J called. A part of the clones is gone; compared with another copy, unresolved V genes explain less than half, and the rest is unexplained. V and J calls and clone size are as listed in that table; D and trimming were resolved from the DNA. The sample includes 35,000 to 40,000 clones, with more than 70% observed a single time. Over 10% of the sample is taken by the ten largest.

Reading the label with the study, this specimen's treatment or condition is: randomized to nivolumab then ipilimumab (arm A) or the reverse (arm B). No trial patient had received prior DNA-damaging chemotherapy. Live CD3+CD8+ cells negative for CD19 and CD56 were sorted from thawed PBMCs on a FACS Aria II flow cytometer. Samples came from patients with melanoma in CheckMate 064, a randomized, open-label phase II trial of sequential checkpoint blockade. Peripheral blood mononuclear cells were obtained through leukapheresis, purified using Ficoll-Paque, and frozen in human serum containing about 10% DMSO. Purity of sorted blood CD3+CD8+ cells was verified at >95% immediately after sorting, followed by DNA extraction. As concerns this clone: No cognate antigen has been identified for it. Base qualities are not provided; no much larger clone lies one nucleotide away.

In this chain, TRBV4-3 is recombined with TRBJ2-4; a stretch of 8 junction bases matches TRBD1. The specimen comprised CD8+ T cells sorted from blood (inferred from file names), sampled from a patient given nivolumab and ipilimumab in sequence. The source is a human donor with melanoma. The DNA sequence is TGCGCCAGCAGCCAAGATCGGACAGGGAGAAACATTCAGTACTTC. Translated, it gives CASSQDRTGRNIQYF.